This is a list of T cell receptor beta chains from one sample in a study of blood T cells in healthy people across ages. From the 5' RACE reads, TCRdb called clonotypes with MiXCR, one entry per CDR3 protein. The table has about 830,000 distinct CDR3 sequences, 62% seen once. Input material: blood. The receptors stem from a man aged 30 to 39 in good health. The CDR3 runs from the conserved cysteine through the conserved F or W. Fields, in order: clone size, D gene, J gene, V gene, CDR3 protein, CDR3 DNA. D genes are given only for firm matches. Where a row states a size, it is once, few, many or the class of an expanded clone; other rows omit it.

>.|.|TRBJ1-6|TRBV21-1
CASSTRRRVRSPLHF
TGTGCCAGCAGCACCCGACGTCGAGTGAGATCACCCCTCCACTTT
>.|TRBD1|TRBJ1-5|TRBV20-1
CSARDRDDQPQHF
TGCAGTGCCAGGGACAGGGACGACCAGCCCCAGCATTTT
>.|.|TRBJ2-7|TRBV7-3
CASSLTASSSYEQYF
TGTGCCAGCAGCTTAACGGCCTCTAGCTCCTACGAGCAGTACTTC
>.|TRBD2|TRBJ2-3|TRBV5-1
CASSLGLRGSTDTQYF
TGCGCCAGCAGCTTGGGATTGCGGGGGAGCACAGATACGCAGTATTTT
>.|TRBD2|TRBJ2-1|TRBV7-2
CASRGGRGKSYNEQFF
TGTGCCAGCAGGGGAGGGAGAGGCAAGAGTTACAATGAGCAGTTCTTC
>few|TRBD1|TRBJ2-7|TRBV29-1
CSVEVGSQGPEQYF
TGCAGCGTTGAAGTTGGATCACAGGGGCCCGAGCAGTACTTC
>.|.|TRBJ1-2|TRBV25-1
CASSETGWRGYTF
TGTGCCAGCAGTGAAACAGGGTGGAGGGGCTACACCTTC
>.|.|TRBJ1-1|TRBV6-1
CAIRIQGTVTEAFF
TGTGCCATCCGAATCCAGGGGACGGTCACTGAAGCTTTCTTT
>.|.|TRBJ2-6|TRBV6-5
CASSYGTPSGANVLTF
TGTGCCAGCAGTTACGGGACCCCGTCTGGGGCCAACGTCCTGACTTTC
>few|TRBD2|TRBJ2-1|TRBV20-1
CSAGIPGLDNNEQFF
TGCAGTGCTGGAATTCCGGGACTAGATAACAATGAGCAGTTCTTC
>.|.|TRBJ2-3|TRBV3-1
CASSQEVRALRDTQYF
TGTGCCAGCAGCCAAGAGGTTAGGGCGCTGAGAGATACGCAGTATTTT
>.|TRBD2|TRBJ2-7|TRBV7-2
CASSLAGGARYEQYF
TGTGCCAGCAGCTTAGCCGGGGGGGCCCGCTACGAGCAGTACTTC
>.|.|TRBJ2-7|TRBV6-5
CASSHRVGHSYEQYF
TGTGCCAGCAGTCACCGGGTGGGTCACTCCTACGAGCAGTACTTC
>.|TRBD1|TRBJ2-5|TRBV5-8
CASSPGQGNEETQYF
TGTGCCAGCAGCCCCGGACAGGGGAACGAAGAGACCCAGTACTTC
>.|TRBD2|TRBJ2-1|TRBV29-1
CSVLPGLAAYNEQFF
TGCAGCGTCCTTCCGGGACTAGCGGCTTACAATGAGCAGTTCTTC
>few|.|TRBJ2-3|TRBV6-2/TRBV6-3
CASSIGYTDTQYF
TGTGCCAGCAGTATCGGATACACAGATACGCAGTATTTT
>few|TRBD2|TRBJ2-7|TRBV11-3
CASSSGLDSYEQYF
TGTGCCAGCAGCTCGGGACTAGACTCCTACGAGCAGTACTTC
>.|TRBD2|TRBJ2-3|TRBV20-1
CSARDKGRGEDTQYF
TGCAGTGCTAGAGATAAGGGCCGGGGGGAAGATACGCAGTATTTT
>.|.|TRBJ2-1|TRBV6-4
CASSQGEAYNEQFF
TGTGCCAGCAGTCAGGGCGAGGCCTACAATGAGCAGTTCTTC
>few|.|TRBJ2-1|TRBV14
CASSQGVTVNEQFF
TGTGCCAGCAGCCAAGGGGTGACCGTCAATGAGCAGTTCTTC
>.|.|TRBJ2-7|TRBV20-1
CSARDRGQLYEQYF
TGCAGTGCTAGAGATCGGGGACAACTCTACGAGCAGTACTTC
>.|TRBD1|TRBJ1-6|TRBV14
CASSRAGTGSNSPLHF
TGTGCCAGCAGCCGGGCCGGGACAGGATCAAATTCACCCCTCCACTTT
>few|.|TRBJ2-3|TRBV20-1
CSATSVVTDRQYF
TGCAGTGCTACTAGCGTTGTCACAGATAGGCAGTATTTT
>.|TRBD2|TRBJ2-3|TRBV20-1
CSASPTSSTDTQYF
TGCAGTGCTAGTCCGACTAGCAGCACAGATACGCAGTATTTT
>.|.|TRBJ2-1|TRBV6-5
CASSYRTGRYNEQFF
TGTGCCAGCAGTTACAGGACGGGGAGATACAATGAGCAGTTCTTC
>.|TRBD1|TRBJ2-1|TRBV10-3
CAISDRDRGINEQFF
TGTGCCATCAGTGACCGGGACAGGGGGATTAATGAGCAGTTCTTC
>.|TRBD1|TRBJ2-4|TRBV20-1
CSARDMGQKIAKNIQYF
TGCAGTGCTAGAGATATGGGACAGAAGATAGCCAAAAACATTCAGTACTTC
>.|.|TRBJ2-5|TRBV29-1
CSVASGRETQYF
TGCAGCGTCGCCTCAGGGAGGGAGACCCAGTACTTC
>.|.|TRBJ2-3|TRBV10-3
CASRDNRAGTDTQYF
TGTGCCAGCAGGGATAATAGAGCAGGGACAGATACGCAGTATTTT
>.|.|TRBJ2-1|TRBV28
CASSSLGGAYNEQFF
TGTGCCAGCAGTTCATTAGGGGGGGCCTACAATGAGCAGTTCTTC
>.|.|TRBJ1-5|TRBV9
CASSGGGGISNQPQHF
TGTGCCAGCAGTGGTGGGGGGGGGATAAGCAATCAGCCCCAGCATTTT
>.|.|TRBJ2-5|TRBV14
CASSQAGERETQYF
TGTGCCAGCAGCCAAGCGGGGGAGCGGGAGACCCAGTACTTC
>.|TRBD2|TRBJ2-3|TRBV6-2/TRBV6-3
CASSFPDLAGVGDTQYF
TGTGCCAGCAGTTTCCCCGACCTAGCGGGGGTTGGCGATACGCAGTATTTT
>few|.|TRBJ2-1|TRBV13
CASSPRTRGGEQFF
TGTGCCAGCAGCCCGCGGACTAGAGGGGGTGAGCAGTTCTTC
>.|TRBD1|TRBJ1-2|TRBV29-1
CSVKTGTYGYTF
TGCAGCGTTAAGACAGGGACCTATGGCTACACCTTC
>.|TRBD2|TRBJ2-1|TRBV6-5
CASSSSGGAKEQFF
TGTGCCAGCAGTTCTAGCGGGGGGGCCAAGGAGCAGTTCTTC
>.|.|TRBJ1-2|TRBV29-1
CSVRTRAGGGYTF
TGCAGCGTCCGAACACGGGCCGGTGGTGGCTACACCTTC
>few|TRBD2|TRBJ2-3|TRBV13
CASSEGLARTDTQYF
TGTGCCAGCAGCGAAGGACTAGCGCGCACAGATACGCAGTATTTT
>few|.|TRBJ1-1|TRBV20-1
CSQGGRSNTEAFF
TGCAGTCAAGGGGGACGGTCGAACACTGAAGCTTTCTTT
>.|.|TRBJ2-2|TRBV4-3
CASGGAPTGELFF
TGCGCCAGCGGGGGGGCGCCCACCGGGGAGCTGTTTTTT
>.|.|TRBJ2-3|TRBV5-6
CASSLRTGRGTDTQYF
TGTGCCAGCAGCTTGAGGACAGGGAGGGGTACAGATACGCAGTATTTT
>few|.|TRBJ1-6|TRBV29-1
CSVATRPNSPLHF
TGCAGCGTTGCGACCCGGCCTAATTCACCCCTCCACTTT
>.|.|TRBJ1-2|TRBV9
CASSVAGQHYGYTF
TGTGCCAGCAGCGTAGCTGGGCAACACTATGGCTACACCTTC
>.|TRBD2|TRBJ2-1|TRBV9
CASSVELRGGRIYEQFF
TGTGCCAGCAGCGTAGAATTGCGGGGGGGCAGGATTTATGAGCAGTTCTTC
>few|.|TRBJ2-1|TRBV5-1
CASSVIGGDNEQFF
TGCGCCAGCAGCGTAATCGGGGGAGACAATGAGCAGTTCTTC
>.|TRBD1|TRBJ1-5|TRBV7-2
CASSSNGQEHQPQHF
TGTGCCAGCAGCTCAAACGGACAGGAACATCAGCCCCAGCATTTT
>.|TRBD1|TRBJ1-2|TRBV30
CAWSGGGTDYGYTF
TGTGCCTGGAGTGGGGGGGGGACAGACTATGGCTACACCTTC
>few|TRBD1|TRBJ2-1|TRBV28
CASTIGAGGTYNEQFF
TGTGCCAGCACCATAGGGGCAGGGGGTACCTACAATGAGCAGTTCTTC
>.|.|TRBJ1-6|TRBV5-5
CASNVRPSSYNSPLHF
TGTGCCAGCAACGTCAGACCTAGCTCCTATAATTCACCCCTCCACTTT
>.|.|TRBJ1-4|TRBV4-2
CASSQDYADEKLFF
TGTGCCAGCAGCCAAGATTACGCCGATGAAAAACTGTTTTTT
>once|TRBD1|TRBJ2-5|TRBV6-6
CASRDGQVRETQYF
TGTGCCAGCAGAGACGGACAGGTCAGGGAGACCCAGTACTTC
>few|TRBD1|TRBJ2-1|TRBV29-1
CSVAQGYSYNEQFF
TGCAGCGTTGCACAGGGGTACTCCTACAATGAGCAGTTCTTC
>.|TRBD1|TRBJ2-5|TRBV6-5
CASSTRPQGETQYF
TGTGCCAGCAGCACTCGACCACAGGGGGAGACCCAGTACTTC
>.|TRBD1|TRBJ2-1|TRBV10-3
CAISESYADRAYNEQFF
TGTGCCATCAGTGAGTCGTATGCGGACAGGGCCTACAATGAGCAGTTCTTC
>.|TRBD1|TRBJ1-5|TRBV20-1
CSATRRRQGTNQPQHF
TGCAGTGCCACCAGAAGGAGACAGGGCACCAATCAGCCCCAGCATTTT
>once|.|TRBJ1-2|TRBV6-5
CASSDSRDSGYTF
TGTGCCAGCAGTGACTCTAGGGACTCTGGCTACACCTTC
>.|.|TRBJ2-5|TRBV29-1
CSVAADQETQYF
TGCAGCGTTGCGGCGGATCAAGAGACCCAGTACTTC
>once|.|TRBJ1-2|TRBV7-2
CASSLVGSGEGYTF
TGTGCCAGCAGCTTAGTGGGTTCGGGCGAGGGCTACACCTTC